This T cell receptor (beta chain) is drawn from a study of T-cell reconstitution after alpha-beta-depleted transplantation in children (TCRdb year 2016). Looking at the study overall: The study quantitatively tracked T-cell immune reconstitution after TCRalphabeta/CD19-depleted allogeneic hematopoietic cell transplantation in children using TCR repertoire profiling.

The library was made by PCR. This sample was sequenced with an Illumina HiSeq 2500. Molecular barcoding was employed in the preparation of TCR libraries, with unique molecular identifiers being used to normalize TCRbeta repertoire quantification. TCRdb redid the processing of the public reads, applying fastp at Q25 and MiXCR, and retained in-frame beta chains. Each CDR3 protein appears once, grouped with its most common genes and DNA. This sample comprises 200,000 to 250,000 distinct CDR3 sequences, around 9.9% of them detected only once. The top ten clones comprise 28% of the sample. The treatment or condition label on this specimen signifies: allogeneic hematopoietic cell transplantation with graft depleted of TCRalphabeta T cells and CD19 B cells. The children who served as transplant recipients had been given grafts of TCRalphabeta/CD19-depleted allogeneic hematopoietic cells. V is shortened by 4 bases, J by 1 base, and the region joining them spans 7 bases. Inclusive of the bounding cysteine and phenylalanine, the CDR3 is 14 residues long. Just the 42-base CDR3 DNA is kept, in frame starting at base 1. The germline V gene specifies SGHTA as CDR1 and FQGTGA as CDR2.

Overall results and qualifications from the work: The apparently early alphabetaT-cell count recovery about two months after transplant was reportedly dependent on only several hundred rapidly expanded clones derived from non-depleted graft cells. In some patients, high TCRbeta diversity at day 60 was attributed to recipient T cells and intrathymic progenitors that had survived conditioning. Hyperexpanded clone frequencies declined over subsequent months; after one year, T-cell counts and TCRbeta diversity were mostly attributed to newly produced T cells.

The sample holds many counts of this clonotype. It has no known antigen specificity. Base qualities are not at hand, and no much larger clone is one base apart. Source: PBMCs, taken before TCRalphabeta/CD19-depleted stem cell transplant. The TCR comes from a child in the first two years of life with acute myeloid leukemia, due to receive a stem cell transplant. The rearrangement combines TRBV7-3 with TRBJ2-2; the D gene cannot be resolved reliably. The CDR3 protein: CASSSLLNTGELFF. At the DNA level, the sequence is TGTGCCAGCAGCTCCCTGTTGAACACCGGGGAGCTGTTTTTT.